This T cell receptor (beta chain) is from a study of patients and donors after allogeneic stem cell transplantation. TCRdb independently ran MiXCR on the RT-PCR reads; one entry per CDR3 protein. The data show approximately 430,000 distinct CDR3 sequences, around 15% seen once. The CDR3 length is 12 residues. V was cut by 3 bases and J by 7 bases, with 8 bases left in between. The germline CDR1 and CDR2 sequences are SGDLS and YYNGEE. This clonotype was detected ten times or more. The J gene is TRBJ2-1, the V gene TRBV9, with D uncertain. The TCR sequence derives from a human donor who was either an allogeneic HSCT recipient or a stem cell or donor lymphocyte infusion donor (not recorded which). It is not recorded whose cells these are; they may come from a transplant donor. Sequencing input: blood, either unsorted or a sorted T cell fraction (not recorded which). CDR3 loop: CASSDPSNEQFF. DNA of the CDR3: TGTGCCAGCAGCGACCCCTCGAATGAGCAGTTCTTC.